This T cell receptor beta chain was sequenced for a study of beta chain features in type 1 diabetes. As every portion of the isolated RNA was reverse transcribed, the sequencing read expressed TCRB transcripts. The table came from immunoSEQ multiplex PCR; TCRdb's copy has only in-frame clones and leaves some out. The table has 150,000 to 200,000 clones, roughly 7.1% seen once. As concerns this clone: Its target is not known.

Findings of the study overall: Shorter TCRB CDR3s, moderately but significantly so, marked every one of the four CD4+ subsets in Type 1 diabetes patients.

The CDR3 is 13 residues long. V lost 8 bases and J lost 5, with 13 bases in between. Germline V lookup: CDR1 SNHLY, CDR2 FYNNEI. The V call is TRBV2, the J call TRBJ1-5; TRBD1 is a possible D gene (5 bases). The sequence was collected from a middle-aged woman with type 1 diabetes. Sequencing used central memory CD4+ T cells from blood. CDR3 in amino acids: CASLQERDQPQHF. In DNA, the CDR3 is TGTGCCAGCCTACAGGAAAGGGATCAGCCCCAGCATTTT.